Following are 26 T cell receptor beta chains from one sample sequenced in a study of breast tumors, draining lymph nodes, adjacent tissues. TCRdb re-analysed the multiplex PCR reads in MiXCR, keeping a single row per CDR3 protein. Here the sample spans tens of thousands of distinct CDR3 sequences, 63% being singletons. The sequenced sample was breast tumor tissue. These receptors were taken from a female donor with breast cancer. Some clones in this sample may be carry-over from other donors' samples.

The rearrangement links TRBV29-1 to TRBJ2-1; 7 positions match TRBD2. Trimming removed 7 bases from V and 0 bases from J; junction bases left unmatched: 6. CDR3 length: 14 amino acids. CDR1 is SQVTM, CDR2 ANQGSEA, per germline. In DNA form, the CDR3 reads TGCAGCGGGTCCGGGGGGAGCTCCTACAATGAGCAGTTCTTC. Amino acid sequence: CSGSGGSSYNEQFF.

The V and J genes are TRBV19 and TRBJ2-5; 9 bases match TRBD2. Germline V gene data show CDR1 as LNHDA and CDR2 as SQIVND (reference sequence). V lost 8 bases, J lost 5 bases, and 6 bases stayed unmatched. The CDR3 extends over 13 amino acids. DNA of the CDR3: TGTGCCAGTCGAGCGGGGGGTCGGGAGACCCAGTACTTC. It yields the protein CASRAGGRETQYF.

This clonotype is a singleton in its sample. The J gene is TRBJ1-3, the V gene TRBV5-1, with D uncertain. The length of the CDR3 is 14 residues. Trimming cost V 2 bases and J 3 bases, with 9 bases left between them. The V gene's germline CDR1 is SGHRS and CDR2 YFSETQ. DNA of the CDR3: TGCGCCAGCAGCTTAGAAGCTTATGGAAACACCATATATTTT. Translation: CASSLEAYGNTIYF.

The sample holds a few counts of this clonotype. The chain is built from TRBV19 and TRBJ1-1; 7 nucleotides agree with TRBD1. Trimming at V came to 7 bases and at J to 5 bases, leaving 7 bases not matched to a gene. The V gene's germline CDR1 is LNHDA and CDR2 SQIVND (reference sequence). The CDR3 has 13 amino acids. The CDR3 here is CASTWTGGTEAFF. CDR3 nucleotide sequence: TGTGCCAGTACCTGGACAGGAGGGACTGAAGCTTTCTTT.

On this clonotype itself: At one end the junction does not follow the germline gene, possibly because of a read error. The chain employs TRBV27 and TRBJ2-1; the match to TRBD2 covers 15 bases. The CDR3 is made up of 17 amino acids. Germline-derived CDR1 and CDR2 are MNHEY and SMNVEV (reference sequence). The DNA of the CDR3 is TGTGCCAGCAGTGGCCGGACTAGCGGGGGGGCCAGGAATGAGCGGCTCTTC. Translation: CASSGRTSGGARNERLF.

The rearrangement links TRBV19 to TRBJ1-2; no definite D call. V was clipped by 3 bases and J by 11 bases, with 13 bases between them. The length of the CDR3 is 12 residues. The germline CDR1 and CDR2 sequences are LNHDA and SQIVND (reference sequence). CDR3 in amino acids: CASSMQREWYTF. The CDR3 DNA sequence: TGTGCCAGTAGTATGCAAAGGGAGTGGTACACCTTC.

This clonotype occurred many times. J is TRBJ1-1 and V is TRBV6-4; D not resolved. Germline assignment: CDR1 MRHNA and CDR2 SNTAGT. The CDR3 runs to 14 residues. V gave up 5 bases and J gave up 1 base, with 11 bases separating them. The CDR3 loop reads CASSSSPGNTEAFF. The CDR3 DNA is TGTGCCAGCAGTTCTTCCCCAGGGAACACTGAAGCTTTCTTT.

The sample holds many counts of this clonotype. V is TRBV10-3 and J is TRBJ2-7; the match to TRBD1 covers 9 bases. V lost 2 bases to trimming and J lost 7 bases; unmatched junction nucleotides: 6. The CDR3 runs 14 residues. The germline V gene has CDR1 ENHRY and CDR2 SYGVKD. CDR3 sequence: CAISEPDRGDEQYF. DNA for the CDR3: TGTGCCATCAGTGAGCCGGACAGGGGCGATGAGCAGTACTTC.

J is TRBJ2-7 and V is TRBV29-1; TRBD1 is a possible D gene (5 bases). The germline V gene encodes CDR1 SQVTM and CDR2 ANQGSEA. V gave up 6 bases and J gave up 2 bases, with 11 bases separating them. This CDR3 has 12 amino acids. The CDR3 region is CSVQVGPYEQYF. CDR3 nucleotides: TGCAGCGTACAGGTGGGCCCCTACGAGCAGTACTTC.

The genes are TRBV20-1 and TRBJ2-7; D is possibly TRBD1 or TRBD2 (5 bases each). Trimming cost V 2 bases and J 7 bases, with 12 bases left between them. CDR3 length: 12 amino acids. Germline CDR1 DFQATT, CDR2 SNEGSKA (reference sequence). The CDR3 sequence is CSARRDLGEQYV. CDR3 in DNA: TGCAGTGCTAGAAGGGACCTGGGGGAGCAGTACGTC.

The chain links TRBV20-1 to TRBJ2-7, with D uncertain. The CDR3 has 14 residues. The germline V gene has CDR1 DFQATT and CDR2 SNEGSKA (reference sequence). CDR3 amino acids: CSVYLERTNYEQYF. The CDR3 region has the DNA TGCAGCGTTTATCTAGAGAGGACGAACTACGAGCAGTACTTC.

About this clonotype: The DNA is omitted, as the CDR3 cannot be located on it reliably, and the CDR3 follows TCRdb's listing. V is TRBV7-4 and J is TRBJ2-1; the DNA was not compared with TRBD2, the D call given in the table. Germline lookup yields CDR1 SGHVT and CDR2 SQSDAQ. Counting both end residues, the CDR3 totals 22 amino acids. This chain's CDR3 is CASSFYICSAMVGTSGSNEQFF.

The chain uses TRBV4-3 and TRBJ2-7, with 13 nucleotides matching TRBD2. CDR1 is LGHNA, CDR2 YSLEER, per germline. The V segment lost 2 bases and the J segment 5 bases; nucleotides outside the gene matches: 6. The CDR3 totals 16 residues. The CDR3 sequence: CASSQLRTSGGHEQYF. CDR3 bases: TGCGCCAGCAGCCAACTTAGGACTAGCGGGGGCCACGAGCAGTACTTC.

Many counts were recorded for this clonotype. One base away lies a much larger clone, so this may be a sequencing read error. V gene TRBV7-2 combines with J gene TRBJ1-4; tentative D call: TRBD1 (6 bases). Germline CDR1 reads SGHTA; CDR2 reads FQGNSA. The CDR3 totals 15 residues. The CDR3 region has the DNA TGTGCCAGCAGCCAACAGGGTTCCCATAATGAAAAACTGGTTTTT. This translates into CASSQQGSHNEKLVF.

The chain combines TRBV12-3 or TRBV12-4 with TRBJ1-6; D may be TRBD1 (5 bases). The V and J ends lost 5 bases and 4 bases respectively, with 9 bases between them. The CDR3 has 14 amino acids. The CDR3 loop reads CASSPGTYNSPLHF. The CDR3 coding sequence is TGTGCCAGCAGTCCGGGGACTTATAATTCACCCCTCCACTTT.

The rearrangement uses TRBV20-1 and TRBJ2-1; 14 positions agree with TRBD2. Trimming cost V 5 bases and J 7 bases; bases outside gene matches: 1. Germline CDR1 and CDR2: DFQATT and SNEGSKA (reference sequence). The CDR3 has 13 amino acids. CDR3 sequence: CSAWTSGRNEQFF. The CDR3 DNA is TGCAGTGCTTGGACTAGCGGGAGGAATGAGCAGTTCTTC.

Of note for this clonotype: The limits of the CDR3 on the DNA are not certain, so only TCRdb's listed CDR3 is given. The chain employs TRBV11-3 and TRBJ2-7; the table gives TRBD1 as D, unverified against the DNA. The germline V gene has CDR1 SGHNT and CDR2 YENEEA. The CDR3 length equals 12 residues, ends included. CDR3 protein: CASSFGAGEQYF.

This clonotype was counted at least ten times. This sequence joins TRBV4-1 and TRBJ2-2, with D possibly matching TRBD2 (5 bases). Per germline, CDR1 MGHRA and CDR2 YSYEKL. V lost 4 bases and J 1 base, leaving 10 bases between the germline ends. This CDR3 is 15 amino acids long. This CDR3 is CASSPEEGNTGELFF. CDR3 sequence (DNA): TGCGCCAGCAGCCCAGAAGAGGGGAACACCGGGGAGCTGTTTTTT.

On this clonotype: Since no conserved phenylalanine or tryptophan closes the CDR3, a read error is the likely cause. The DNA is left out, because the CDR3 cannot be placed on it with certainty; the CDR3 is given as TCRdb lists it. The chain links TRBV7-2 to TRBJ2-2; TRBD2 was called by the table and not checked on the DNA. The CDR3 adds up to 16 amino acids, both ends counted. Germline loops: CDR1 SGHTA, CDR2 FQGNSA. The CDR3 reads CASSLARGGEHRGAVV.

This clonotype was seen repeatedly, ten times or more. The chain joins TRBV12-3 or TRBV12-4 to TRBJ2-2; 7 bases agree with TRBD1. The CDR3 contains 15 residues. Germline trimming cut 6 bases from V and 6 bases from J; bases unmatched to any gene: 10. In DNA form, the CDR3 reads TGTGCCAGCAGGCCCGGGGCAGGGGGTCCCGGGGAGCTGTTTTTT. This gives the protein CASRPGAGGPGELFF.

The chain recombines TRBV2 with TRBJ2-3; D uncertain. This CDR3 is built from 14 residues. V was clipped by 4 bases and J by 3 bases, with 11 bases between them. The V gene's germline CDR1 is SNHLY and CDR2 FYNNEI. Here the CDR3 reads CASSVSRSTDTQYF. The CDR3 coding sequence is TGTGCCAGCAGTGTATCCAGAAGTACAGATACGCAGTATTTT.

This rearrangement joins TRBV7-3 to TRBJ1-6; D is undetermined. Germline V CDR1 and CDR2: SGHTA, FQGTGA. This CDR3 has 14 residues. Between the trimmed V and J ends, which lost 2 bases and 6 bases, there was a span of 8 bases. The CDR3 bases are TGTGCCAGCAGCTTACTCGGACCTAATTCACCCCTCCACTTT. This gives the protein CASSLLGPNSPLHF.

CDR3 residues: CASSFVTGAINV. In nucleotides, the CDR3 is TGTGCCAGCAGCTTCGTGACAGGCGCGATTAACGTC. The genes are TRBV7-8 and TRBJ2-7; D is perhaps TRBD1 (6 bases). The CDR3 contains 12 residues. Per germline, CDR1 SGHVS and CDR2 FQNEAQ.

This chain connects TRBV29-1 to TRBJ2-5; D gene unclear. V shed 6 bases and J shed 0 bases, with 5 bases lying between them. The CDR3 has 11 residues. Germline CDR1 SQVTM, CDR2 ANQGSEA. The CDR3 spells CSVGNQETQYF. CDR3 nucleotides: TGCAGCGTCGGAAACCAAGAGACCCAGTACTTC.

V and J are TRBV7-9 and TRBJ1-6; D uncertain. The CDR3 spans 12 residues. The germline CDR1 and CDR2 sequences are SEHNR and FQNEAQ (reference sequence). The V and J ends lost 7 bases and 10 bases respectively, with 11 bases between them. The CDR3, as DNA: TGTGCCAGCACCTCCTCCGGGTCACCCCTCCACTTT. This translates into CASTSSGSPLHF.

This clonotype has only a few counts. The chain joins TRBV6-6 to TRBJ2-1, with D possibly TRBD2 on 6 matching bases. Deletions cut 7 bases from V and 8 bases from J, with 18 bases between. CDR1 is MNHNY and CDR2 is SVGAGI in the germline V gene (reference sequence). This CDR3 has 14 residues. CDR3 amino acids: CASTRGRLVDEQFF. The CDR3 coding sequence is TGTGCCAGCACCCGGGGGAGGTTGGTGGATGAGCAGTTCTTC.